This T cell receptor beta chain was identified in a study of blood T cell repertoires in COVID-19. Across the whole study: COVID-19 samples collected from the United States, Italy and Spain covered acute and convalescent phases. From T cells, B-cell-depleted T cells, or PBMCs came the material, which was cDNA or gDNA.

Original processing notes: Reference gene primer amplification gave estimated nucleated cell counts. Sequencing used immunoSEQ multiplex PCR; TCRdb keeps in-frame clones, though not all of them. The V and J calls and clone size come from that table; D and trimming were worked out from the DNA. The sample holds approximately 170,000 clones, about 85% seen once. The CDR3 extends over 16 amino acids. The V gene end was trimmed by 3 bases and the J gene end by 2 bases; junction bases not matched to a gene: 5. The germline V gene encodes CDR1 SGHVS and CDR2 FQNEAQ. The TCR originated in a woman of 80 years or more in a cohort sampled during active or convalescent COVID-19. Sequenced sample: peripheral blood. The rearrangement joins TRBV7-8 to TRBJ2-2, with 8 bases fitting TRBD2. This chain's CDR3 is CASSLLAGRNTGELFF. CDR3 bases: TGTGCCAGCAGCTTGTTAGCGGGACGCAACACCGGGGAGCTGTTTTTT.